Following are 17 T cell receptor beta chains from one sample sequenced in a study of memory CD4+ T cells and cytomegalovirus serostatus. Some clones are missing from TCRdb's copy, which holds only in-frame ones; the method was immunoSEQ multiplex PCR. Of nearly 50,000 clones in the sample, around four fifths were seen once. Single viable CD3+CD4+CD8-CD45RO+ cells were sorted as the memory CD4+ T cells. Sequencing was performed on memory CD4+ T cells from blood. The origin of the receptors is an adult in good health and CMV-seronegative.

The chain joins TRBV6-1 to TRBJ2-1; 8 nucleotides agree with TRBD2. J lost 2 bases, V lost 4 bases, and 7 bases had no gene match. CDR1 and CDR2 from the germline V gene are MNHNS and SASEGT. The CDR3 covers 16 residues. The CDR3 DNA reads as TGTGCCAGCAGTGGCCACAGGACTAGCACCTACAATGAGCAGTTCTTC. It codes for CASSGHRTSTYNEQFF.

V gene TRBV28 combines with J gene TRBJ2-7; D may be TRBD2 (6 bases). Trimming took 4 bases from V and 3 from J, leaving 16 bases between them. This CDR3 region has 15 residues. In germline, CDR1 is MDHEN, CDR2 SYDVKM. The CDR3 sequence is CASSSQGTESYEQYF. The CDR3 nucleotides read TGTGCCAGCAGTTCACAAGGGACTGAAAGCTACGAGCAGTACTTC.

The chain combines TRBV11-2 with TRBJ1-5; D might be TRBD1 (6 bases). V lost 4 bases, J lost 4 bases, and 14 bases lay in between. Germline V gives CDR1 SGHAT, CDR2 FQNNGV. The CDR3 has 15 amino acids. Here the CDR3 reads CASSSGARSNQPQHF. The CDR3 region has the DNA TGTGCCAGCAGCTCGGGGGCTCGTAGTAATCAGCCCCAGCATTTT.

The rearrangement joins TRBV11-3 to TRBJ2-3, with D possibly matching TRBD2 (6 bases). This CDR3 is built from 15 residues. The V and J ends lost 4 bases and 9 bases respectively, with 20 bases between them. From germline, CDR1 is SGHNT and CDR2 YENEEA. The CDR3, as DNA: TGTGCCAGCAGCTGGGGGACTCCTGATACCTCAACGCAGTATTTT. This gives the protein CASSWGTPDTSTQYF. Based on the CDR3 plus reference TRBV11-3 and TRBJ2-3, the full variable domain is EAGVVQSPRYKIIEKKQPVAFWCNPISGHNTLYWYLQNLGQGPELLIRYENEEAVDDSQLPKDRFSAERLKGVDSTLKIQPAELGDSAVYLCASSWGTPDTSTQYFGPGTRLTVL.

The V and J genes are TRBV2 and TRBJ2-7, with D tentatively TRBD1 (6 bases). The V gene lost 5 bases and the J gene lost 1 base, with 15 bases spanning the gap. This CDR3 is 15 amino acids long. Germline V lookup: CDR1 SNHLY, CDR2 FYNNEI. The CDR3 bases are TGTGCCAGCAGTCGGAGCCAGGGGTATTCCTACGAGCAGTACTTC. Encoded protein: CASSRSQGYSYEQYF.

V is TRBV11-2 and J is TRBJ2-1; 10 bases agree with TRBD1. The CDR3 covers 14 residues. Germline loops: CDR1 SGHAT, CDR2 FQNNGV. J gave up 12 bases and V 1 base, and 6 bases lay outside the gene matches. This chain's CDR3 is CASSLAGTGAGQFF. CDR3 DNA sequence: TGTGCCAGCAGCTTAGCGGGGACAGGGGCCGGGCAGTTCTTC.

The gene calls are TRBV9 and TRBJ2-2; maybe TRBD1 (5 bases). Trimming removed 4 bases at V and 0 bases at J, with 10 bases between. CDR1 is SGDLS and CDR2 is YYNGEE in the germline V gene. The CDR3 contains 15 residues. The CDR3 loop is CASSRAQANTGELFF. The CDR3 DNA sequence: TGTGCCAGCAGCCGAGCACAGGCGAACACCGGGGAGCTGTTTTTT.

The CDR3 protein is CASKMDHSYNEQFF. CDR3 coding DNA: TGTGCCAGTAAAATGGACCACTCCTACAATGAGCAGTTCTTC. The rearrangement uses TRBV2 and TRBJ2-1; D gene uncertain. The CDR3 is 14 residues long. Trimming shortened V by 9 bases and J by 0 bases, and 12 bases separated the two germline ends. Germline CDR1 SNHLY, CDR2 FYNNEI.

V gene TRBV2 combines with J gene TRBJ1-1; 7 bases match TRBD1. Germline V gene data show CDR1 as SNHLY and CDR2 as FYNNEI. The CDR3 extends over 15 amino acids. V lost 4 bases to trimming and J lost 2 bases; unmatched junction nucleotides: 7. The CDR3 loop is CASSGSRGLNTEAFF. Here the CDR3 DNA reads TGTGCCAGCAGTGGATCTAGGGGGCTTAACACTGAAGCTTTCTTT. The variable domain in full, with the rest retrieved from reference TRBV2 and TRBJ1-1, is EPEVTQTPSHQVTQMGQEVILRCVPISNHLYFYWYRQILGQKVEFLVSFYNNEISEKSEIFDDQFSVERPDGSNFTLKIRSTKLEDSAMYFCASSGSRGLNTEAFFGQGTRLTVV.

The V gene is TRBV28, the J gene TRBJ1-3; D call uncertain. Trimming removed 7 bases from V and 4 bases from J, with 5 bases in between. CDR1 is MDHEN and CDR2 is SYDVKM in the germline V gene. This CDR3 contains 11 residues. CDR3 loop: CASILGNTIYF. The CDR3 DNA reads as TGTGCCAGCATCTTGGGAAACACCATATATTTT.

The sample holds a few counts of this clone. Written as DNA, the CDR3 is TGTGCCAGCTCACCAGGTCCAGGGCTTGGCTATGGCTACACCTTC. Translation gives CASSPGPGLGYGYTF. The rearrangement links TRBV18 to TRBJ1-2, with a weak D call TRBD1 (5 bases). The CDR3 extends over 15 amino acids. V lost 2 bases, J lost 4 bases, and 14 bases lay in between. CDR1 and CDR2 (germline): KGHSH, LQKENI. Variable domain in full (rest from reference TRBV18 and TRBJ1-2): NAGVMQNPRHLVRRRGQEARLRCSPMKGHSHVYWYRQLPEEGLKFMVYLQKENIIDESGMPKERFSAEFPKEGPSILRIQQVVRGDSAAYFCASSPGPGLGYGYTFGSGTRLTVV.

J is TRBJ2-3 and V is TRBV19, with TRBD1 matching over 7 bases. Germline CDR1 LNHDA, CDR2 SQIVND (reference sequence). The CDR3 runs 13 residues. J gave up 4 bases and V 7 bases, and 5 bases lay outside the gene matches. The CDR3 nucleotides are TGTGCCAGTAACGACAGGGTAGCAGATACGCAGTATTTT. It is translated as CASNDRVADTQYF.

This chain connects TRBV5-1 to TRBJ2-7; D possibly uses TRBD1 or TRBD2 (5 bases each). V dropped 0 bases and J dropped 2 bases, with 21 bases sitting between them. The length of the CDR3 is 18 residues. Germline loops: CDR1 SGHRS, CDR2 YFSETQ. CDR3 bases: TGCGCCAGCAGCTTGGGAGGGGTAGCCCTATGGGTTGCCTACGAGCAGTACTTC. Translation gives CASSLGGVALWVAYEQYF.

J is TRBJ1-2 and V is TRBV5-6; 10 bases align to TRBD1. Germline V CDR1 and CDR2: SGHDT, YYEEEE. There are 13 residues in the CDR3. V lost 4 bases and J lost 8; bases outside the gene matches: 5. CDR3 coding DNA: TGTGCCAGCAGCCGACAGGGGGCCCGGGGCTACACCTTC. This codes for CASSRQGARGYTF.

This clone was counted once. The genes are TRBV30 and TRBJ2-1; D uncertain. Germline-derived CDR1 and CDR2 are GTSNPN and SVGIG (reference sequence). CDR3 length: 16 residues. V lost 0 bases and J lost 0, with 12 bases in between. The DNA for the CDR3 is TGTGCCTGGAGTGTAAGCGACTTGAGCTCCTACAATGAGCAGTTCTTC. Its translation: CAWSVSDLSSYNEQFF.

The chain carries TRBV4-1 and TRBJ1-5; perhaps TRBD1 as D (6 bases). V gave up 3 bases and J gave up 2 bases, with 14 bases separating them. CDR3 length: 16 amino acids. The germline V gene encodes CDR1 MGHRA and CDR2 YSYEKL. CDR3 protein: CASSQGRGGGNQPQHF. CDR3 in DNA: TGCGCCAGCAGCCAGGGTCGGGGGGGCGGCAATCAGCCCCAGCATTTT.

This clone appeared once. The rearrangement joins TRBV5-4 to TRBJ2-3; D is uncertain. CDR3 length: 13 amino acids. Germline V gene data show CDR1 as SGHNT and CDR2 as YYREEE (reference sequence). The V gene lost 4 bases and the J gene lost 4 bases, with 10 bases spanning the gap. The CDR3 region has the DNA TGTGCCAGCAGCACCGAGACTGCAGATACGCAGTATTTT. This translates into CASSTETADTQYF.